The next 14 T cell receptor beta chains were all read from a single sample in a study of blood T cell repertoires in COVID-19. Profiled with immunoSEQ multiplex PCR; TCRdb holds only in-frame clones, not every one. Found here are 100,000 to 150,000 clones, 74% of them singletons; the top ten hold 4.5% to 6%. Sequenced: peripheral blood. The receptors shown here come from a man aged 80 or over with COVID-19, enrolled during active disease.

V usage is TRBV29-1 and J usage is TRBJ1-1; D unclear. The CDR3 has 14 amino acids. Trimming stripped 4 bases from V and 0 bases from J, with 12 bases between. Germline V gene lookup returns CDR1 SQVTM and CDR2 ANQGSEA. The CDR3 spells CSVGYGHMNTEAFF. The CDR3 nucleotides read TGCAGCGTTGGTTATGGGCACATGAACACTGAAGCTTTCTTT.

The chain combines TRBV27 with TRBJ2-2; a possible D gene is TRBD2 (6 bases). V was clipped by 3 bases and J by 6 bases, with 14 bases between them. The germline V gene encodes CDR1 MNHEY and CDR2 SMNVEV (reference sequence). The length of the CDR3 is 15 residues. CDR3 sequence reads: CASSLASEGSGELFF. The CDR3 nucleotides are TGTGCCAGCAGTTTGGCTAGCGAAGGGTCCGGGGAGCTGTTTTTT.

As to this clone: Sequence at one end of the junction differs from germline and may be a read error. CDR3 in DNA: TGTGCCAGCAGTTCCGCGGACAGCCTTAATCAAAAACTGTTTTTT. It is translated as CASSSADSLNQKLFF. The chain links TRBV28 to TRBJ1-4; possibly TRBD1 for D (6 bases). The germline V gene encodes CDR1 MDHEN and CDR2 SYDVKM. The length of the CDR3 is 15 residues.

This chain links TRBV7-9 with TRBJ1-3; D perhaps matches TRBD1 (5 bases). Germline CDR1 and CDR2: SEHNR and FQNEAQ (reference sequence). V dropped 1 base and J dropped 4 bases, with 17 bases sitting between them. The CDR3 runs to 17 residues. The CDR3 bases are TGTGCCAGCAGCTTAGACAGGCCCGTAGGATCCGGAAACACCATATATTTT. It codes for CASSLDRPVGSGNTIYF. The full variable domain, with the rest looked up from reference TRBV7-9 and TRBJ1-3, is DTGVSQNPRHKITKRGQNVTFRCDPISEHNRLYWYRQTLGQGPEFLTYFQNEAQLEKSRLLSDRFSAERPKGSFSTLEIQRTEQGDSAMYLCASSLDRPVGSGNTIYFGEGSWLTVV.

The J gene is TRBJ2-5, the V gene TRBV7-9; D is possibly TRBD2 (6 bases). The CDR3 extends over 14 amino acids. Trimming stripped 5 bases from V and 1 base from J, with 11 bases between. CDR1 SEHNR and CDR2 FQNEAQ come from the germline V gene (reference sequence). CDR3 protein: CASSPRDSQETQYF. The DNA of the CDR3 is TGTGCCAGCAGCCCCCGGGACTCCCAAGAGACCCAGTACTTC. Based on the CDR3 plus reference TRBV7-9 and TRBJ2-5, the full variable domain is DTGVSQNPRHKITKRGQNVTFRCDPISEHNRLYWYRQTLGQGPEFLTYFQNEAQLEKSRLLSDRFSAERPKGSFSTLEIQRTEQGDSAMYLCASSPRDSQETQYFGPGTRLLVL.

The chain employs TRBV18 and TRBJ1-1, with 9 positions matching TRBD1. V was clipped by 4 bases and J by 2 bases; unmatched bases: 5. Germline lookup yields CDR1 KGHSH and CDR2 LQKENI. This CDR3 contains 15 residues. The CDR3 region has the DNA TGTGCCAGCTCACTGGGACAGGGAGGAAACACTGAAGCTTTCTTT. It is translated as CASSLGQGGNTEAFF.

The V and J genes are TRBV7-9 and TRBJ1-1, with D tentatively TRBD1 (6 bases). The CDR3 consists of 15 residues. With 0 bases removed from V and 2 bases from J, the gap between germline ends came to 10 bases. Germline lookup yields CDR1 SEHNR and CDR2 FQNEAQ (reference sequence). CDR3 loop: CASSLAGRGNTEAFF. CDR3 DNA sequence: TGTGCCAGCAGCTTAGCTGGCAGGGGAAACACTGAAGCTTTCTTT.

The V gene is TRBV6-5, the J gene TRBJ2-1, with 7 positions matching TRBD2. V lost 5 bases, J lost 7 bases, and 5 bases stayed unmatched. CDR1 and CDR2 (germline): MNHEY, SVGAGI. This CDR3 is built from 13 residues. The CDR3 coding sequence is TGTGCCAGCAGTCGACTAGCTAGTAATGAGCAGTTCTTC. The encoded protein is CASSRLASNEQFF.

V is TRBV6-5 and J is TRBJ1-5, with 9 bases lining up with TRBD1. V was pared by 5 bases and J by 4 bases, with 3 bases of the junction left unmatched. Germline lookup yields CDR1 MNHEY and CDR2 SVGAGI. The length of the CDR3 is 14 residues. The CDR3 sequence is CASSQDRGNQPQHF. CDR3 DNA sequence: TGTGCCAGCAGTCAGGACAGGGGAAATCAGCCCCAGCATTTT.

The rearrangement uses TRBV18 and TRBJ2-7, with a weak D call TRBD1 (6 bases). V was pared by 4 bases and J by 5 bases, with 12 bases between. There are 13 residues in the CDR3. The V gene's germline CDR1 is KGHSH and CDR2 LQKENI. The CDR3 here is CASSRGRDNEQYF. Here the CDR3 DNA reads TGTGCCAGCTCACGAGGCAGGGACAACGAGCAGTACTTC.

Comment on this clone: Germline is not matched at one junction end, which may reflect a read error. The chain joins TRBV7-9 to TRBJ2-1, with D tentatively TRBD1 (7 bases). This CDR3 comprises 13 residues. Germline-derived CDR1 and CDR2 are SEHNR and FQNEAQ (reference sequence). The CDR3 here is CAGSLGGGHEQFF. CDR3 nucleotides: TGTGCCGGCAGCTTAGGAGGGGGCCATGAGCAGTTCTTC.

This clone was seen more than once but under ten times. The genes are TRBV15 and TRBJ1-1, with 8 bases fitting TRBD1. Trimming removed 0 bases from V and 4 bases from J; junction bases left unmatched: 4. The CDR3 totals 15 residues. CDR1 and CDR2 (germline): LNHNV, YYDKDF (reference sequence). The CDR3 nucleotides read TGTGCCACCAGCAGAGACAGGGGGCGCAGCACTGAAGCTTTCTTT. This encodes CATSRDRGRSTEAFF.

CDR3 in amino acids: CASSQGQGGYF. The CDR3 DNA sequence: TGCGCCAGCAGCCAGGGACAGGGTGGGTACTTC. The chain links TRBV4-3 to TRBJ2-7, with TRBD1 identical over 9 bases. Germline CDR1 reads LGHNA; CDR2 reads YSLEER. The CDR3 is 11 amino acids. Losses at the gene ends were 3 bases for V and 12 bases for J; bases not matched to a gene: 3.

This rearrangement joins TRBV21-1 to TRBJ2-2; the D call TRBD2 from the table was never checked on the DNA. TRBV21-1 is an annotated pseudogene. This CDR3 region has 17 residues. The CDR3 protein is CASSKGPSGRAVGELFF. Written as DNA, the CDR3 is TGTGCCAGCAGCAAAGGCCCTAGCGGGAGGGCCGTCGGGGAGCTGTTTTTT.